This TCR beta chain was identified during a study of vaccination and CD4 T cells after COVID-19. Turning to the study itself: Each post-COVID sample was drawn after diagnosis, and the median interval was approximately 100 days (range 35 to 161). Treatment of control cultures consisted of a CEFX pool, an HIV-1 Nef pool, or no peptide.

An Oncomine TCR Beta short-read assay was used to sequence the DNA from cultured CD4+ T cells. TCRdb called the PCR reads again in MiXCR, with one record for every CDR3 protein. Counted here are 4,700 or so distinct CDR3 sequences, under 35% occurring once; the ten biggest clones make up 35% to 50%. In regard to this clonotype: Its antigen is undetermined.

Treatment: approximately nine-day PBMC culture with coronavirus spike peptide pools or control peptides (ViraFEST assay). The unexposed donor's CD4+ T cells were collected before the COVID-19 pandemic (2011-2018). This CDR3 comprises 12 residues. The V and J ends lost 4 bases and 0 bases respectively, with 4 bases between them. Per the germline V gene, CDR1 is SGHRS and CDR2 is YFSETQ. The receptor's source is a human donor in good health. Sequenced: CD4+ T cells from blood, cultured in vitro. The chain recombines TRBV5-1 with TRBJ2-5; D unclear. CDR3 in amino acids: CASSQDQETQYF. The CDR3 coding sequence is TGCGCCAGCAGCCAGGACCAAGAGACCCAGTACTTC.